The sequence of this T cell receptor (beta chain) was determined in a study of blood T cell repertoires in COVID-19. Generated by immunoSEQ multiplex PCR, the TCRdb table keeps only in-frame clones and is missing some. The sample records 190,000 or so clones, approximately 80% being singletons. Germline trimming cut 8 bases from V and 5 bases from J; bases unmatched to any gene: 5. The CDR3 totals 12 residues. CDR1 and CDR2 (germline): SNHLY, FYNNEI. This TCR was recovered from a man aged 40-55 years who had recovered from COVID-19. The specimen sequenced was PBMCs or T cells enriched from blood (not recorded which). The V call is TRBV2, the J call TRBJ2-5; TRBD2 matches at 7 bases. This CDR3 reads CASGGGPETQYF. The CDR3 coding sequence is TGTGCCAGCGGGGGGGGTCCCGAGACCCAGTACTTC.